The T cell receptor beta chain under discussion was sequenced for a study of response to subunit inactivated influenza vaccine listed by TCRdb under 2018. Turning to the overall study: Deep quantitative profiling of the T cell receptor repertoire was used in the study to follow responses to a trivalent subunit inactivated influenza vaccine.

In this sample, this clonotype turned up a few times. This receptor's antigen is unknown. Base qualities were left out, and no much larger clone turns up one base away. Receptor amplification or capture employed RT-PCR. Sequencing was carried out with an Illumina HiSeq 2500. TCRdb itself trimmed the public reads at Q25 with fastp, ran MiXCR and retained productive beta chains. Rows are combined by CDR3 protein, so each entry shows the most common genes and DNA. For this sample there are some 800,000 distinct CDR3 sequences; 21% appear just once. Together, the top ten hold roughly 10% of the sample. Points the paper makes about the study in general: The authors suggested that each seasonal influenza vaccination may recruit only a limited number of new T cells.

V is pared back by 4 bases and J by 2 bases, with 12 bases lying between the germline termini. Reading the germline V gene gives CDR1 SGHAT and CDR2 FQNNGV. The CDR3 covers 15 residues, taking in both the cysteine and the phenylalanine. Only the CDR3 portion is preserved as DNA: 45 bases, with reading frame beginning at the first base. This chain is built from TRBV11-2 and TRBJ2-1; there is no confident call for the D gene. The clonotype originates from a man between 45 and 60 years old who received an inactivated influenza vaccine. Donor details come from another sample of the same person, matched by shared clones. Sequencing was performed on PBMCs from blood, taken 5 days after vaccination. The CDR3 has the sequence CASSSSRLTYNEQFF. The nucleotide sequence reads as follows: TGTGCCAGCAGCTCCTCTAGGCTAACCTACAATGAGCAGTTCTTC.